These T cell receptor beta chains were read from a single sample in a study of T-cell memory formation after mild COVID-19. TCRdb passed the 5' RACE reads through MiXCR, listing each CDR3 protein once. The sample has hundreds of thousands of distinct CDR3 sequences; 15% to 19% are singletons. The sequencing sample was made of PBMCs or a T cell subset sorted from them (not recorded which). Receptors were obtained from an adult woman who had mild COVID-19 (a few samples of this study predate the infection). Cell type and time point are not known. Each CDR3 is given with its conserved first and last residue. Fields, in order: V gene, clone size, D gene, J gene, CDR3 DNA, CDR3 protein. A D gene is named only where the DNA matches it firmly. The listing skips clone size in some rows; elsewhere it reads once, few, many or a size class.

>TRBV5-6|.|.|TRBJ1-1
TGTGCCAGCAGCTTCCGGGGGATGGGCACTGAAGCTTTCTTT
CASSFRGMGTEAFF
>TRBV2|few|.|TRBJ2-3
TGTGCCAGCAGTCCCAAATTAATTAGGCGGTTT
CASSPKLIRRF
>TRBV24-1|.|.|TRBJ2-7
TGTGCCACCAGTGACAGAATCGACAGCTACGAGCAGTACTTC
CATSDRIDSYEQYF
>TRBV24-1|.|.|TRBJ2-1
TGTGCCACCAGTGTTGGCGTACTCCGGGGCGATGAGCAGTTCTTC
CATSVGVLRGDEQFF
>TRBV20-1|.|TRBD2|TRBJ2-3
TGCAGTGCCATAATCCTAGCGGGAGCGACAGATACGCAGTATTTT
CSAIILAGATDTQYF
>TRBV19|few|TRBD1|TRBJ1-5
TGTGCCAGTAGTATAGGCGGCAGGGGGATCGAACCCCAGCATTTT
CASSIGGRGIEPQHF
>TRBV6-1|many|.|TRBJ2-1
TGTGCCACCACCCTGGGGGCGGCGTCCTACAATGAGCAGTTCTTC
CATTLGAASYNEQFF
>TRBV5-5|.|.|TRBJ1-1
TGTGCCAGCAGCTTGGTTTGGGGGCCCACTGAAGCTTTCTTT
CASSLVWGPTEAFF
>TRBV6-1|few|.|TRBJ1-4
TGTGCCAGCAGCGAAGCTACAGGGACTGGCCTGAATGAAAAACTGTTTTTT
CASSEATGTGLNEKLFF
>TRBV29-1|.|.|TRBJ2-1
TGCAGCGTTGATAAAGGTGCAGGAGGGAACAATGAGCAGTTCTTC
CSVDKGAGGNNEQFF
>TRBV15|.|TRBD2|TRBJ2-7
TGTGCCACCAGCCCCCGGACTAGCGGGAGGGGCGAGCAGTACTTC
CATSPRTSGRGEQYF
>TRBV6-2/TRBV6-3|few|.|TRBJ1-5
TGTGCCAGCAGTCACCTGGGGACTCTGGTCGGTCAGCCCCAGCATTTT
CASSHLGTLVGQPQHF
>TRBV5-5|.|.|TRBJ1-2
TGTGCCAGCAGCATTCGGGGAAGCTATGGCTACACCTTC
CASSIRGSYGYTF
>TRBV24-1|.|TRBD1|TRBJ2-7
TGTGCCACCAGTGTCCCGGGACAGGGGTACGAGCAGTACTTC
CATSVPGQGYEQYF
>TRBV4-1|few|TRBD1|TRBJ2-5
TGCGCCAGCAGCCCCGGGGACAGGGGGTTCGAGACCCAGTACTTC
CASSPGDRGFETQYF
>TRBV6-6|.|.|TRBJ2-7
TGTGCCACCGCCCTTGTACAGCAGGCCGTGGGGGAGCAGTACTTC
CATALVQQAVGEQYF
>TRBV27|few|.|TRBJ1-5
TGTGCCAGCAGTCTCCAGGTGCTTCAGCCCCAGCATTTT
CASSLQVLQPQHF
>TRBV6-2/TRBV6-3|.|TRBD1|TRBJ1-2
TGTGCCAGCAGTTCCGTGACAGGGGAGGACTATGGCTACACCTTC
CASSSVTGEDYGYTF
>TRBV7-2|few|.|TRBJ1-6
TGTGCCAGCAGCCTGGAGTACAACAGATATAATTCACCCCTCCACTTT
CASSLEYNRYNSPLHF
>TRBV4-1|few|.|TRBJ2-2
TGCGCCAGCAGCCAAGCGGGCCTCATCGGGGAGCTGTTTTTT
CASSQAGLIGELFF
>TRBV20-1|.|TRBD2|TRBJ2-1
TGCAGTGCCACCTCAGGGACTAGCGGGGGATTGCATTTCGGTGAGCAGTTCTTC
CSATSGTSGGLHFGEQFF
>TRBV10-3|many|.|TRBJ2-7
TGTGCCATCAGTGGGGCCCTGGCAGATTCCTCCTACGAGCAGTACTTC
CAISGALADSSYEQYF
>TRBV7-5|.|.|TRBJ2-2
.
CISVPEDHDRVDTGELFF
>TRBV20-1|.|.|TRBJ2-3
TGCAGTGCTAGGACCGTAGTTAATACGCAGTATTTT
CSARTVVNTQYF
>TRBV19|few|.|TRBJ2-5
TGTGCCAGTAGCGGACAAGGGGGAGTAGAGACCCAGTACTTC
CASSGQGGVETQYF
>TRBV12-3/TRBV12-4|few|.|TRBJ2-1
TGTGCCAGCAGCACAGGGCGCGTGGCAGGTGAGCAGTTCTTC
CASSTGRVAGEQFF
>TRBV25-1|.|.|TRBJ1-6
TGTGCCAGCAGTGTTAGGGGGGTCTCGTACTCACCCCTCCACTTT
CASSVRGVSYSPLHF
>TRBV7-2|.|.|TRBJ2-3
TGTGCCAGCAGCTTGGACTTCAACACAGATACGCAGTATTTT
CASSLDFNTDTQYF
>TRBV12-3/TRBV12-4|.|.|TRBJ1-1
TGTGCCAGCAGTAAGACAGGCCCGAACACTGAAGCTTTCTTT
CASSKTGPNTEAFF
>TRBV12-3/TRBV12-4|few|TRBD1|TRBJ2-7
TGTGCCAGCAGTAACCGGGACAGGGGGTACGGGGAGCAGCACTTC
CASSNRDRGYGEQHF
>TRBV2|many|.|TRBJ2-2
TGTGCCAGCAACGTGAGAGACACCGGGGAGCTGTTTTTT
CASNVRDTGELFF
>TRBV3-1|few|TRBD1|TRBJ2-1
TGTGCCAGCAGCTCCCGGACAGGGGGGACAAGTGAGCAGTTCTTC
CASSSRTGGTSEQFF
>TRBV7-2|.|.|TRBJ2-7
TGTGCCAGCAGCCATCCTGGACGCGAGCAGTACTTC
CASSHPGREQYF
>TRBV14|.|TRBD2|TRBJ2-5
TGTGCCAGCAGCCAAGAAGGGGAGGGTTCGTACCAAGAGACCCAGTACTTC
CASSQEGEGSYQETQYF
>TRBV30|.|.|TRBJ1-2
TGTGCCTTCAAAGGGCTTGGGACGAGGGGCTACACCTTC
CAFKGLGTRGYTF
>TRBV7-9|.|.|TRBJ1-1
TGTGCCAGCAGCTTGTGGGGGGGGAGCACTGAAGCTTTCTTT
CASSLWGGSTEAFF
>TRBV12-3/TRBV12-4|.|TRBD2|TRBJ2-1
TGTGCCAGCAGTTTAGGACCGGGGAGACCGGGGATTACTAGCGGGTATTTCAATGAGCAGTTCTTC
CASSLGPGRPGITSGYFNEQFF
>TRBV4-3|.|.|TRBJ2-1
TGCGCCAGCAGCCAGGGTAGGGAATCCTACAATGAGCAGTTCTTC
CASSQGRESYNEQFF
>TRBV7-9|few|.|TRBJ2-1
TGTGCCAGCGGTCTGGAGGGCAGGCGAAACAATGAGCAGTTCTTC
CASGLEGRRNNEQFF